This TCR beta chain was retrieved from a study of blood T cell repertoires in COVID-19. Turning to the study itself: The samples span acute and convalescent COVID-19 from the United States, Italy and Spain. PBMCs, B-cell-depleted T cells, or T cells were the source of the cDNA or gDNA that made up the material.

In the study's own analysis: Nucleated cell counts were estimated from reference gene primer amplification. Profiling relied on immunoSEQ multiplex PCR, and the TCRdb table lists in-frame clones only, not all of them. V and J calls and clone size are as listed in that table; D and trimming were resolved from the DNA. This table holds 180,000 or so clones, about 86% found once. The V gene's germline CDR1 is GTSNPN and CDR2 SVGIG (reference sequence). The CDR3 is 15 residues long. V shed 5 bases, J shed 1 base, and the junction held 8 bases outside the gene matches. Sequenced sample: peripheral blood. This receptor was taken from a man in his sixties with acute or convalescent COVID-19. This sequence joins TRBV30 and TRBJ2-1, with 7 bases that match TRBD1. The CDR3 nucleotides are TGTGCCTGGTCCCTGACAGGGATATCCTACAATGAGCAGTTCTTC. Residues: CAWSLTGISYNEQFF.